These 18 T cell receptor beta chains originate from one sample sequenced in a study of blood T cells in healthy people across ages. A second PCR, run for roughly 7 to 11 cycles, used a sample-barcoded 5' primer plus a J-beta primer mix. TCRdb called the 5' RACE reads again in MiXCR, with one record for every CDR3 protein. The profile covers fewer than 950,000 distinct CDR3 sequences, with around half appearing a single time and under 50% taken by the ten largest. The specimen was blood. These receptors were taken from an elderly man in good health.

The chain couples TRBV20-1 to TRBJ1-2; D gene unclear. With 0 bases removed from V and 2 bases from J, the gap between germline ends came to 10 bases. Per germline, CDR1 DFQATT and CDR2 SNEGSKA (reference sequence). This CDR3 spans 14 amino acids. The CDR3, as DNA: TGCAGTGCTAGAGATCAAACGGGGAACTATGGCTACACCTTC. The encoded protein is CSARDQTGNYGYTF.

The genes are TRBV5-1 and TRBJ2-1; D not resolved. Germline CDR1 reads SGHRS; CDR2 reads YFSETQ. V was clipped by 4 bases and J by 10 bases, with 12 bases between them. The CDR3 is 12 amino acids. CDR3 DNA: TGCGCCAGCAGCCTGGATAGGAAGGAGCAGTTCTTC. Residues: CASSLDRKEQFF. Complete variable domain (other parts from reference TRBV5-1 and TRBJ2-1): KAGVTQTPRYLIKTRGQQVTLSCSPISGHRSVSWYQQTPGQGLQFLFEYFSETQRNKGNFPGRFSGRQFSNSRSEMNVSTLELGDSALYLCASSLDRKEQFFGPGTRLTVL.

This chain connects TRBV7-8 to TRBJ2-1; 7 nucleotides agree with TRBD2. This CDR3 is 19 amino acids long. Per the germline V gene, CDR1 is SGHVS and CDR2 is FQNEAQ. V lost 2 bases to trimming and J lost 1 base; unmatched junction nucleotides: 14. CDR3 coding DNA: TGTGCCAGCAGCTTACGGGGCAGGGAAGGGGACTATTCCTACAATGAGCAGTTCTTC. Encoded protein: CASSLRGREGDYSYNEQFF. Variable domain in full (rest from reference TRBV7-8 and TRBJ2-1): GAGVSQSPRYKVAKRGQDVALRCDPISGHVSLFWYQQALGQGPEFLTYFQNEAQLDKSGLPSDRFFAERPEGSVSTLKIQRTQQEDSAVYLCASSLRGREGDYSYNEQFFGPGTRLTVL.

The V and J genes are TRBV9 and TRBJ2-5, with 7 bases fitting TRBD2. This CDR3 is built from 17 residues. The V segment lost 4 bases and the J segment 1 base; nucleotides outside the gene matches: 13. The germline gives CDR1 SGDLS, CDR2 YYNGEE. For the CDR3, the DNA is TGTGCCAGCAGCCATAGAGCGGGGACTATCACCCAAGAGACCCAGTACTTC. It codes for CASSHRAGTITQETQYF.

This clonotype has a handful of counts. This rearrangement joins TRBV7-2 to TRBJ2-7; D is unresolved. This CDR3 spans 14 amino acids. Germline loops: CDR1 SGHTA, CDR2 FQGNSA. Trimming removed 4 bases at V and 6 bases at J, with 16 bases between. CDR3 residues: CASSSSLERVEQYF. CDR3 sequence (DNA): TGTGCCAGCAGCTCTTCCCTCGAACGGGTCGAGCAGTACTTC. The full variable domain, its missing parts supplied by reference TRBV7-2 and TRBJ2-7, is GAGVSQSPSNKVTEKGKDVELRCDPISGHTALYWYRQSLGQGLEFLIYFQGNSAPDKSGLPSDRFSAERTGGSVSTLTIQRTQQEDSAVYLCASSSSLERVEQYFGPGTRLTVT.

V usage is TRBV29-1 and J usage is TRBJ1-2, with unresolved D. V was shortened by 4 bases and J by 4 bases, with 16 bases between the two germline ends. The CDR3 loop spans 14 amino acids. Germline V gives CDR1 SQVTM, CDR2 ANQGSEA. The CDR3 DNA reads TGCAGCGTTGTAGCCACCGGGGTGAGCTATGGCTACACCTTC. It encodes CSVVATGVSYGYTF.

The chain links TRBV6-6 to TRBJ2-4, with a possible D match to TRBD1 (6 bases). Germline-derived CDR1 and CDR2 are MNHNY and SVGAGI (reference sequence). The CDR3 totals 13 residues. The V and J ends lost 7 bases and 5 bases respectively, with 12 bases between them. CDR3 DNA sequence: TGTGCCAGCAAGCAGGGGATGGAAAACATTCAGTACTTC. It translates to CASKQGMENIQYF.

This chain uses TRBV19 with TRBJ1-2, with 12 bases lining up with TRBD1. Germline V gene lookup returns CDR1 LNHDA and CDR2 SQIVND (reference sequence). The V gene end was trimmed by 6 bases and the J gene end by 2 bases; junction bases not matched to a gene: 10. The CDR3 runs to 17 residues. The chain's CDR3 is CASSPGQGARLNYGYTF. DNA for the CDR3: TGTGCCAGTAGCCCGGGACAGGGGGCGAGGCTCAACTATGGCTACACCTTC.

This chain uses TRBV7-9 with TRBJ1-1; 8 bases map to TRBD1. Germline-derived CDR1 and CDR2 are SEHNR and FQNEAQ (reference sequence). V lost 2 bases and J lost 8; bases outside the gene matches: 4. This CDR3 region has 13 residues. In DNA form, the CDR3 reads TGTGCCAGCAGCTTATTTCGGGACAGGGAAGCTTTCTTT. It translates to CASSLFRDREAFF.

The chain joins TRBV6-2 or TRBV6-3 to TRBJ2-1; 12 bases agree with TRBD2. The CDR3 runs to 15 residues. Germline V gene sequence: CDR1 MNHEY, CDR2 SVGEGT. The V segment lost 6 bases and the J segment 7 bases; nucleotides outside the gene matches: 7. CDR3 loop: CASRDPGTSGNEQFF. The CDR3, as DNA: TGTGCCAGCAGGGACCCCGGGACTAGCGGGAATGAGCAGTTCTTC.

This clonotype was counted only a few times. The chain employs TRBV18 and TRBJ1-4, with D hard to call. The germline V gene encodes CDR1 KGHSH and CDR2 LQKENI. Trimming cost V 2 bases and J 8 bases, with 21 bases left between them. There are 17 residues in the CDR3. The CDR3 sequence is CASSPVPTAPGREKLFF. The CDR3 DNA follows: TGTGCCAGCTCACCAGTTCCCACGGCGCCCGGAAGGGAAAAACTGTTTTTT.

The chain couples TRBV2 to TRBJ1-1; D unclear. Germline loops: CDR1 SNHLY, CDR2 FYNNEI. This CDR3 contains 12 residues. Trimming cost V 4 bases and J 8 bases, with 11 bases left between them. The CDR3 is CASSALEPEAFF. Here the CDR3 DNA reads TGTGCCAGCAGTGCACTGGAGCCCGAAGCTTTCTTT.

On this clonotype: With a much larger clone just one base away, this may be a read error. The gene calls are TRBV12-3 or TRBV12-4 and TRBJ2-3, with 10 bases matching TRBD2. The CDR3 has 16 residues. Unmatched junction bases numbered 9, after V lost 5 bases and J lost 4 bases. CDR3 DNA sequence: TGTGCCAGCAGTGTCAGAAGCGGGAGGGCCCCAGATACGCAGTATTTT. Protein: CASSVRSGRAPDTQYF.

The chain employs TRBV2 and TRBJ2-1; perhaps TRBD2 as D (5 bases). The V end was cut by 5 bases, the J end by 1 base, with 15 bases between. The CDR3 extends over 16 amino acids. The V gene's germline CDR1 is SNHLY and CDR2 FYNNEI. CDR3 bases: TGTGCCAGCAGTTCCACTAGTGCCTGGTCCTACAATGAGCAGTTCTTC. As protein: CASSSTSAWSYNEQFF.

The chain's CDR3 is CASSYGGTRYYEQYF. The CDR3 bases are TGTGCCAGCAGTTACGGCGGGACTAGGTACTACGAGCAGTACTTC. This chain uses TRBV6-5 with TRBJ2-7; 8 nucleotides align to TRBD2. Trimming took 2 bases from V and 3 from J; bases not matched to a gene: 6. This CDR3 has 15 residues. Germline CDR1 and CDR2: MNHEY and SVGAGI.

This clonotype was counted only a few times. The rearrangement joins TRBV2 to TRBJ2-3, with 8 bases lining up with TRBD1. CDR1 and CDR2 from the germline V gene are SNHLY and FYNNEI. J gave up 2 bases and V 6 bases, and 7 bases lay outside the gene matches. The CDR3 is made up of 15 amino acids. As DNA, the CDR3 is TGTGCCAGCAGCTTGGACAGGGCGAACACAGATACGCAGTATTTT. This translates into CASSLDRANTDTQYF.

The chain carries TRBV12-3 or TRBV12-4 and TRBJ2-7; D might be TRBD1 or TRBD2, each matching 5 bases. CDR3 length: 15 residues. Trimming took off 7 bases at V and 0 bases at J, with 16 bases between the two ends. CDR3: CASTPGPPSSYEQYF. DNA for the CDR3: TGTGCCAGCACTCCGGGACCCCCGAGCTCCTACGAGCAGTACTTC.

CDR3 protein: CASSRGTNEKLFF. CDR3 coding DNA: TGTGCCAGCTCACGTGGAACTAATGAAAAACTGTTTTTT. The chain carries TRBV18 and TRBJ1-4; D remains ambiguous. From germline, CDR1 is KGHSH and CDR2 LQKENI. V was shortened by 4 bases and J by 1 base, with 4 bases between the two germline ends. The CDR3 has 13 amino acids.